This note documents a single T cell receptor (beta chain) sequence. Its antigen remains unidentified. Base qualities are not recorded, but no much larger clone differs from it by a single base. Libraries of naive CD8 T cells were generated from about 19,000 to 1,100,000 sorted cells, with 10%, 30% or 50% of the purified RNA used. On a BD FACSAria II, naive CD8 T cells were FACS-sorted as CD8+CD4-CCR7+CD45RA+ and collected into RLT Plus buffer. To test detection sensitivity, Jurkat RNA equivalent to about eleven TCR copies was spiked into samples of roughly 18,000-1,000,000 naive CD8 T cells. Enrichment of CD8 T cells was performed with RosetteSep CD8+ T Cell Enrichment Cocktail and Ficoll-Paque, after which ACK red cell lysis was carried out. The CDR3 starts with the cysteine, ends with the phenylalanine, and has 14 residues. The entry retains the CDR3 DNA only, 42 bases that are in frame from base 1. Based on the germline V gene, the CDR1 and CDR2 sequences are MDHEN and SYDVKM. V is trimmed back by 7 bases and J by 0 bases, and the junction contains 6 bases that no gene match accounts for.

The sample belongs to a study of molecular identifiers for immune sequencing clone quantification (dated by TCRdb to 2017 to 2018). Background for the entire study: For a replicate experiment, RNA from 20,000 or 100,000 naive CD8 T cells was divided into five aliquots, and four of the five aliquots were sequenced. This methods study benchmarked molecular-identifier clustering-based TCR repertoire sequencing (MIDCIRS) and TCR RNA copy counting, using CD8 T cells to do so.

General conclusions and limits of the study: Naive libraries contained spiked-in Jurkat TCR RNA (roughly ten copies' worth), which is not part of the donor repertoire. About 2.9 recovered TCR RNA copies per cell were obtained by modeling, versus about ten by digital PCR, implying a capture efficiency of 25% to 30%. Highly expanded clone sizes could be underestimated because identical TCR molecules may share a barcode. Without barcode sub-clustering, chimeric consensus sequences inflated TCR diversity; chimeras reached as high as 47%. In CMV-specific effector cells, over 99% of molecules were held by clones above 20 RNA copies, whereas under 1% of molecules were held by such clones in naive cells. Spiked-in Jurkat TCR RNA equal to a single cell's worth was reported to be detectable even within one million naive CD8 T cells.

Library construction relied on PCR. This sample was sequenced with a NextSeq 500. Bulk TCR libraries were prepared as previously described, using TCR primers listed in Table S5. Total RNA was purified with the Qiagen AllPrep DNA/RNA kit. Reads from multiple sequencing runs of the same library were pooled before analysis. Under the source paper's analysis protocol: Reads were retained only if their TCR constant sequence matched exactly, and those retained reads were trimmed to 150 nt and grouped according to their 12-nt molecular barcodes. Within each barcode group, reads were sub-clustered at a 15% Levenshtein threshold, and quality-weighted consensus sequences were built per RNA molecule. Non-functional sequences were filtered out, along with any lower-count sequence sitting one edit away from another sequence. Based on a fit of two negative binomial distributions, barcode sub-clusters having less than 20% of the maximum read count were discarded. TCRdb passed the public sequencing reads through fastp at Q25 and MiXCR, retaining productive beta sequences. Rows merge per CDR3 protein into single entries with the most common DNA and genes. TCRdb's processing, not the study's, gives the V and J calls here. The sample data list about 500,000 distinct CDR3 sequences, and roughly 25% of these were observed just once. Under 0.85% of the sample belongs to the ten largest clones.

The clonotype comes from a human donor in good health. Some libraries in this study had Jurkat cell RNA spiked in. What was sequenced was naive CD8+ T cells from blood, with Jurkat cell RNA spiked in. The cell subset or site label of this sample denotes: FACS-sorted CD8+CD4-CCR7+CD45RA+ naive T cells. The chain is made from TRBV28 and TRBJ2-7; 7 bases in between match TRBD1. The bases read TGTGCCAGCACCCAGGGGGTTCGCTCCTACGAGCAGTACTTC. Translated, it gives CASTQGVRSYEQYF.